This T cell receptor beta chain was retrieved from a study of T cells in localized non-small cell lung cancer. Using immunoSEQ multiplex PCR, the repertoire was profiled, and TCRdb retains in-frame clones only, with some absent. Found here are roughly 17,000 clones, 65% to 85% of them singletons; the top ten hold about 34%. Germline CDR1 is MGHDK and CDR2 is SYGVNS. The CDR3 consists of 14 residues. V was trimmed by 4 bases and J by 2 bases, leaving 8 bases between them. About this clone itself: Its antigen is as yet unknown.

General study findings and limits: Detection in adjacent lung was observed for a median around 59 of the top 100 tumor clones. Heterogeneity cannot be ruled out, as sequencing used one tumor region only. Adjacent uninvolved lung tissue had the highest T cell clonality, exceeding tumor. The study linked higher blood T cell density to longer overall survival.

Sequencing used peripheral blood, obtained before any cancer treatment. The sequence derives from a male donor aged 60 or older with stage III lung adenocarcinoma. This chain connects TRBV25-1 to TRBJ1-4; D is unresolved. CDR3 nucleotides: TGTGCCAGCAGTGGAAGGAGGACTAATGAAAAACTGTTTTTT. Translated, it gives CASSGRRTNEKLFF.